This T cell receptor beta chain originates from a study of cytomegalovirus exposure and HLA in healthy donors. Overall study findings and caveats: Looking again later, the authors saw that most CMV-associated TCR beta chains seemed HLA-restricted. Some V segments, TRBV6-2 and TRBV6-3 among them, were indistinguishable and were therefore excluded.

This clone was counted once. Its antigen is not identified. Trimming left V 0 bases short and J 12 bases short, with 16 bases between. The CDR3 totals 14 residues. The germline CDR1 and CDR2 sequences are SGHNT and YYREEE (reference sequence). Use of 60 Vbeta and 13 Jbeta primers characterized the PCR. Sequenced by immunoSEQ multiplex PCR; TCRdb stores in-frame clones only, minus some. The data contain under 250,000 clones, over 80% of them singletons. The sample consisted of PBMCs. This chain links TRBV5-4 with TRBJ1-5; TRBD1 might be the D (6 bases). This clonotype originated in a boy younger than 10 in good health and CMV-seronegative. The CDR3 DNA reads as TGTGCCAGCAGCTTGGACGGGACAATCAGTGTCCAGCATTTT. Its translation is CASSLDGTISVQHF.